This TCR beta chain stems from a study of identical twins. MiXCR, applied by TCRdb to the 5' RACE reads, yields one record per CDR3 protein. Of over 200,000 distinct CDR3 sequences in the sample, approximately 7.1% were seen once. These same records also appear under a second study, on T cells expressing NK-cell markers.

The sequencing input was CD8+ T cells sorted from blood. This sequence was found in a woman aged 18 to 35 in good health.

The CDR3 here is CASSYYPRTPELYGYTF. CDR3 coding DNA: TGTGCCAGCAGTTACTATCCCCGGACACCCGAACTCTATGGCTACACCTTC. This sequence joins TRBV6-5 and TRBJ1-2; a possible D gene is TRBD1 (5 bases). Germline V gene sequence: CDR1 MNHEY, CDR2 SVGAGI. This CDR3 is 17 amino acids long. V was clipped by 1 base and J by 4 bases, with 19 bases between them.